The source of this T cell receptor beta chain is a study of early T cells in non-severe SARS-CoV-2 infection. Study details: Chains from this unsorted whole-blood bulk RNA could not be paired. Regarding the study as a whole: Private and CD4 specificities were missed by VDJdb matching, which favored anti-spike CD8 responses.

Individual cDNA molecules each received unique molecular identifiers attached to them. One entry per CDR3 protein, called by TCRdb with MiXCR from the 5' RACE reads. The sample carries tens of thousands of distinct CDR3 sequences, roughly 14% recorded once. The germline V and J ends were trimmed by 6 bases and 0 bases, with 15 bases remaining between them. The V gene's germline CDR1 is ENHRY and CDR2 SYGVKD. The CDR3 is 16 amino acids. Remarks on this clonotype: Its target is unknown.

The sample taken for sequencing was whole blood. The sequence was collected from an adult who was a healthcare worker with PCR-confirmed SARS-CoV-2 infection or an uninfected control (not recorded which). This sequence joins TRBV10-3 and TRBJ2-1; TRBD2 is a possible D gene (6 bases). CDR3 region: CAISPGTYSSYNEQFF. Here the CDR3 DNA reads TGTGCCATCAGCCCCGGGACTTACAGCTCCTACAATGAGCAGTTCTTC.